This TCR beta chain was sequenced in a study of blood T cell repertoires in COVID-19. In the study overall: Collection of acute and convalescent COVID-19 samples took place in the United States, Italy and Spain.

Sequencing used immunoSEQ multiplex PCR; TCRdb keeps in-frame clones, though not all of them. The profile covers roughly 79,000 clones, with 87% appearing a single time and roughly 5% taken by the ten largest. V trimming: 4 bases; J trimming: 10 bases; junction bases outside the gene matches: 7. This CDR3 has 14 residues. The germline V gene encodes CDR1 KGHSH and CDR2 LQKENI. The chain is built from TRBV18 and TRBJ1-6, with 7 bases aligning to TRBD1. Sequenced sample: peripheral blood. The receptor was derived from a woman older than 75 with active or convalescent COVID-19. The CDR3 bases are TGTGCCAGCTCACAACAGGGGCCCCAATCACCCCTCCACTTT. As protein: CASSQQGPQSPLHF.